This is a list of T cell receptor beta chains from one sample in a study of cytomegalovirus exposure and HLA in healthy donors. The method was immunoSEQ multiplex PCR; TCRdb's version includes in-frame clones alone and lacks a portion of them. Here the sample spans approximately 200,000 clones, almost 75% being singletons. Specimen: PBMCs. The receptor set was obtained from a woman aged 25 to 39 in good health and CMV-seropositive. The CDR3 runs from the conserved cysteine through the conserved F or W. The D gene is left open where the match is weak. Clone size is stated in some rows and not others, as once, few, many or a class when expanded.

clone_size	j_call	d_call	v_call	cdr3_aa	cdr3_nt
-	TRBJ2-7	-	TRBV18	CASSPSQGGYEQYF	TGTGCCAGCTCACCATCCCAGGGAGGTTACGAGCAGTACTTC
-	TRBJ2-7	-	TRBV6-1	CASRLGTGTYEQYF	TGTGCCAGCAGACTGGGAACAGGTACCTACGAGCAGTACTTC
-	TRBJ2-3	-	TRBV5-1	CASSLGQSFTDTQYF	TGCGCCAGCAGCTTGGGACAGTCCTTCACAGATACGCAGTATTTT
-	TRBJ1-4	-	TRBV5-4	CASSFQQGGATNEKLFF	TGTGCCAGCAGCTTTCAGCAGGGTGGTGCAACTAATGAAAAACTGTTTTTT
few	TRBJ2-2	TRBD1	TRBV6-5	CASRWTGRGELFF	TGTGCCAGCAGATGGACAGGGCGCGGGGAGCTGTTTTTT
-	TRBJ1-5	-	TRBV6-1	CASIKGGDQPQHF	TGTGCCAGCATTAAAGGGGGGGATCAGCCCCAGCATTTT
-	TRBJ2-5	TRBD2	TRBV13	CASERGGYQETQYF	TGTGCCAGCGAAAGGGGAGGGTACCAAGAGACCCAGTACTTC
-	TRBJ1-1	-	TRBV28	CASSSPGTLVPEAFF	TGTGCCAGCAGTTCCCCCGGGACACTCGTCCCTGAAGCTTTCTTT
-	TRBJ2-7	TRBD2	TRBV19	CASSIEASGNYEQYF	TGTGCCAGTAGTATAGAGGCTAGCGGAAACTACGAGCAGTACTTC
-	TRBJ1-4	TRBD1	TRBV5-6	CASSLPGQGREKLFF	TGTGCCAGCAGCTTACCGGGACAGGGGCGTGAAAAACTGTTTTTT
few	TRBJ1-5	-	TRBV2	CASRSTGMSNQPQHF	TGTGCCAGCAGGTCGACAGGAATGAGCAATCAGCCCCAGCATTTT
-	TRBJ2-3	TRBD2	TRBV7-2	CASSPGGASTDTQYF	TGTGCCAGCAGCCCCGGGGGGGCTAGCACAGATACGCAGTATTTT
-	TRBJ2-3	-	TRBV5-5	CASSLSSGTQYTDTQYF	TGTGCCAGCAGCTTGTCCTCCGGGACACAATACACAGATACGCAGTATTTT
-	TRBJ1-5	-	TRBV4-1	CASSQGYNQPQHF	TGCGCCAGCAGCCAGGGCTACAATCAGCCCCAGCATTTT
few	TRBJ2-2	TRBD2	TRBV4-2	CASSQDTSGITGELFF	TGTGCCAGCAGCCAAGATACAAGCGGGATCACCGGGGAGCTGTTTTTT
few	TRBJ2-7	TRBD1	TRBV2	CASSEGTGKNEQYF	TGTGCCAGCAGTGAAGGGACAGGGAAAAACGAGCAGTACTTC
-	TRBJ2-7	TRBD2	TRBV5-1	CASSGQGLAQQPREQYF	TGCGCCAGCAGCGGCCAAGGACTAGCGCAACAGCCAAGGGAGCAGTACTTC
-	TRBJ1-5	-	TRBV5-6	CASSLGGEGSNQPQHF	TGTGCCAGCAGCTTGGGAGGTGAGGGCAGCAATCAGCCCCAGCATTTT
-	TRBJ2-3	-	TRBV28	CASSLPGALGNTQYF	TGTGCCAGCAGTTTACCTGGGGCATTGGGGAATACGCAGTATTTT
-	TRBJ1-5	TRBD1	TRBV29-1	CSVLDRGRGNQPQHF	TGCAGCGTCCTCGACAGGGGTCGGGGCAATCAGCCCCAGCATTTT
-	TRBJ2-1	TRBD1	TRBV15	CATSRVDRAKYNEQFF	TGTGCCACCAGCAGAGTGGACAGGGCTAAGTACAATGAGCAGTTCTTC
few	TRBJ2-7	TRBD2	TRBV10-2	CASSEYGPAGERNEQYF	TGCGCCAGCAGTGAATATGGTCCGGCGGGGGAGCGTAACGAGCAGTACTTC
-	TRBJ2-7	TRBD2	TRBV4-2	CASSHRTSGSTYEQYF	TGTGCCAGCAGCCACCGGACTAGCGGGAGCACCTACGAGCAGTACTTC
-	TRBJ2-1	TRBD2	TRBV7-2	CASSVAGAYNEQFF	TGTGCCAGCAGCGTAGCGGGAGCATACAATGAGCAGTTCTTC
-	TRBJ2-1	TRBD1	TRBV7-2	CASGDRGYFYNEQFF	TGTGCCAGCGGGGACAGGGGGTATTTCTACAATGAGCAGTTCTTC
-	TRBJ1-4	TRBD1	TRBV7-9	CASSPRVTGHNEKLFF	TGTGCCAGCAGCCCCCGGGTGACAGGGCATAATGAAAAACTGTTTTTT
-	TRBJ1-2	-	TRBV28	CASSFGLNYGYTF	TGTGCCAGCAGTTTTGGACTGAACTATGGCTACACCTTC
-	TRBJ2-7	TRBD1	TRBV2	CATRDRGDEQYF	TGTGCCACCCGGGACAGGGGAGACGAGCAGTACTTC
-	TRBJ1-1	-	TRBV25-1	CASSGSMNTEAFF	TGTGCCAGCTCAGGGTCCATGAACACTGAAGCTTTCTTT
-	TRBJ2-2	TRBD1	TRBV10-3	CAIPTPPGQLNTGELFF	TGTGCCATTCCTACTCCACCGGGACAGCTGAACACCGGGGAGCTGTTTTTT
-	TRBJ2-2	-	TRBV10-2	CASSDRRATGELFF	TGCGCCAGCAGTGATCGCAGGGCCACCGGGGAGCTGTTTTTT
-	TRBJ1-5	-	TRBV19	CASSIEGRGGNQPQHF	TGTGCCAGTAGTATAGAGGGGCGCGGGGGCAATCAGCCCCAGCATTTT
-	TRBJ2-7	TRBD1	TRBV10-3	CAISAGQALTYEQYF	TGTGCCATCAGCGCGGGACAGGCCCTCACCTACGAGCAGTACTTC
-	TRBJ2-7	-	TRBV5-4	CASSLASPRGSYEQYF	TGTGCCAGCAGCTTGGCCAGCCCCCGAGGCTCCTACGAGCAGTACTTC
-	TRBJ2-7	-	TRBV6-6	CASSKQAYEQYF	TGTGCCAGCAGCAAGCAGGCCTACGAGCAGTACTTC